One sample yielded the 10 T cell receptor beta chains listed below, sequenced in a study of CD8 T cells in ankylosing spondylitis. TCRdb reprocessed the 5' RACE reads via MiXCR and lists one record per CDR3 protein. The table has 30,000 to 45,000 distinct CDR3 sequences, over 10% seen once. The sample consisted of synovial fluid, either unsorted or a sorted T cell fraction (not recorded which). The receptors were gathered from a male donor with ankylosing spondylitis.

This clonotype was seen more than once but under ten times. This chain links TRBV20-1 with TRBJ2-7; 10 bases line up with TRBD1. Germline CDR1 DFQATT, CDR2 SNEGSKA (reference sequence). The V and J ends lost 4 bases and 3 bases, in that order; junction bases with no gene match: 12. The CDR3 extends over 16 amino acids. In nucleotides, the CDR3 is TGCAGTGCTACGACAGGGGGCAGGACCCCCCTCTACGAGCAGTACTTC. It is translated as CSATTGGRTPLYEQYF.

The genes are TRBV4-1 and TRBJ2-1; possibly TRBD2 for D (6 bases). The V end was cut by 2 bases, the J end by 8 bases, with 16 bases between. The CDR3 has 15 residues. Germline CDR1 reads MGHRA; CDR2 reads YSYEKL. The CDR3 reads CASSQLAEQGYEQFF. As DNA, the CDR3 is TGCGCCAGCAGCCAATTAGCGGAGCAAGGATATGAGCAGTTCTTC.

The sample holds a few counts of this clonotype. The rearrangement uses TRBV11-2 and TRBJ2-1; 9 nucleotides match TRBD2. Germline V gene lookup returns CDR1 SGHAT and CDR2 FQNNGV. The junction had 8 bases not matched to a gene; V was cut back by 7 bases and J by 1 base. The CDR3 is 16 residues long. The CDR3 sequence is CASIVAGARSYNEQFF. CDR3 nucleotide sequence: TGTGCCAGCATCGTAGCGGGAGCAAGATCCTACAATGAGCAGTTCTTC.

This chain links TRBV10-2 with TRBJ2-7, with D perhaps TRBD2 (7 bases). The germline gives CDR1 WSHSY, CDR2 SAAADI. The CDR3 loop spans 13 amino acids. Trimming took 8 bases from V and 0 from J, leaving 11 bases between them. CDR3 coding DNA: TGCGCCAGCGGGGGGGACAACTCCTACGAGCAGTACTTC. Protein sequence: CASGGDNSYEQYF.

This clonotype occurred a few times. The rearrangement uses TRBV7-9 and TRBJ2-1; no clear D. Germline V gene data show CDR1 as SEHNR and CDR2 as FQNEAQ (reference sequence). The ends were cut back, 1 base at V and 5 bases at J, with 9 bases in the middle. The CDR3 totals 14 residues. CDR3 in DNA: TGTGCCAGCAGCTTAGGTCCCCGAGACAATGAGCAGTTCTTC. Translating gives CASSLGPRDNEQFF.

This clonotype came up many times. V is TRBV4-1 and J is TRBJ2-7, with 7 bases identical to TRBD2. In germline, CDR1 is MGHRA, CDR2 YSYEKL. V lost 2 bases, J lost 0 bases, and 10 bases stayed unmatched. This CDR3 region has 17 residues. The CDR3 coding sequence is TGCGCCAGCAGCCAACCGAACGCAGGGAGGGGCTCCTACGAGCAGTACTTC. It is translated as CASSQPNAGRGSYEQYF.

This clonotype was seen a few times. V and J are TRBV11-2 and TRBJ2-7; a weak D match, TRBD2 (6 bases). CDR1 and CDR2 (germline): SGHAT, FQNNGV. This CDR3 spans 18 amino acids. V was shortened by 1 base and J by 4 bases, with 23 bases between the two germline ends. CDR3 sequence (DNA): TGTGCCAGCAGCTTAGGAATTTCGAACCCCGATGCGGGGTACGAGCAGTACTTC. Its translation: CASSLGISNPDAGYEQYF.

This CDR3 reads CASSEQGGSGANVLTF. In nucleotides, the CDR3 is TGTGCCAGCAGTGAACAGGGGGGATCCGGGGCCAACGTCCTGACTTTC. The rearrangement uses TRBV6-1 and TRBJ2-6, with D possibly TRBD1 on 7 matching bases. V lost 2 bases, J lost 4 bases, and 12 bases lay in between. Per the germline V gene, CDR1 is MNHNS and CDR2 is SASEGT. The CDR3 is made up of 16 amino acids.

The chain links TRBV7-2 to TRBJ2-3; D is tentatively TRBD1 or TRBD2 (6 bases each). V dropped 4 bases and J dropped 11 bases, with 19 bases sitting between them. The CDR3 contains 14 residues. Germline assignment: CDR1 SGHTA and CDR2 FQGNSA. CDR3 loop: CASSSFTGYGRQYF. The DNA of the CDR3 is TGTGCCAGCAGCTCATTTACAGGGTACGGGAGGCAGTATTTT.

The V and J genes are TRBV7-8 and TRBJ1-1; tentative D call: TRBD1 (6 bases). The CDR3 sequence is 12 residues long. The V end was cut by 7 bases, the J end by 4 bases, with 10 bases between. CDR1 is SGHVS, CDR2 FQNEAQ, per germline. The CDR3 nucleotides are TGTGCCAGCACCAGGACAGCCACTGAAGCTTTCTTT. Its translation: CASTRTATEAFF.